Listed here are 27 T cell receptor beta chains from one sample, sequenced in a study of blood T cell repertoires in COVID-19. Libraries were prepared by immunoSEQ multiplex PCR; TCRdb keeps only in-frame clonotypes and omits some of them. This sample carries tens of thousands of clones, about 86% of them seen once, and the ten largest clones take roughly 9.3%. The sequenced sample consisted of peripheral blood. Every receptor here comes from a man aged 80 or over with COVID-19, enrolled during active disease.

The table lists this clone with a count of one. V usage is TRBV7-8 and J usage is TRBJ2-3; 10 bases agree with TRBD1. Trimming at V came to 10 bases and at J to 3 bases, leaving 10 bases not matched to a gene. The CDR3 runs to 15 residues. In germline, CDR1 is SGHVS, CDR2 FQNEAQ. CDR3 coding DNA: TGTGCCACCCTCCTCGGGGGACAGGGGACAGATACGCAGTATTTT. Encoded protein: CATLLGGQGTDTQYF.

The genes are TRBV5-1 and TRBJ1-2, with 9 bases that match TRBD1. In germline, CDR1 is SGHRS, CDR2 YFSETQ. The CDR3 is 15 amino acids. Trimming at V came to 6 bases and at J to 8 bases, leaving 14 bases not matched to a gene. The CDR3 reads CASTVGDRAANGYTF. The CDR3 DNA sequence: TGCGCCAGCACGGTAGGGGACAGGGCGGCAAACGGCTACACCTTC.

V is TRBV19 and J is TRBJ2-1; 9 bases agree with TRBD2. This CDR3 is 19 amino acids long. CDR1 is LNHDA, CDR2 SQIVND, per germline (reference sequence). The J segment lost 0 bases and the V segment lost 5 bases, leaving 14 bases of the junction unmatched. CDR3 nucleotides: TGTGCCAGTAGTTCTTCGACTAGCGGATATTCGAGCTCCTACAATGAGCAGTTCTTC. Amino acid sequence: CASSSSTSGYSSSYNEQFF.

The chain couples TRBV19 to TRBJ1-1; 7 bases align to TRBD1. From germline, CDR1 is LNHDA and CDR2 SQIVND (reference sequence). V lost 5 bases to trimming and J lost 4 bases; unmatched junction nucleotides: 10. This CDR3 region has 15 residues. The CDR3 DNA reads as TGTGCCAGTAGTCCCCACAGGGGCAGAAGCACTGAAGCTTTCTTT. Its protein is CASSPHRGRSTEAFF.

This clone was observed a single time. The DNA of the CDR3 is TGTGCCAGTAGCACCCCGAGACTGTCTCCCCAGCATTTT. Translated: CASSTPRLSPQHF. The V and J genes are TRBV19 and TRBJ1-5, with D unclear. This CDR3 contains 13 residues. CDR1 and CDR2 from the germline V gene are LNHDA and SQIVND (reference sequence). V lost 6 bases and J lost 10, with 16 bases in between.

This sequence joins TRBV15 and TRBJ2-1, with 7 bases aligning to TRBD2. The trim removed 1 base at V and 5 bases at J, leaving 5 bases unmatched. This CDR3 has 15 residues. Germline lookup yields CDR1 LNHNV and CDR2 YYDKDF (reference sequence). This CDR3 reads CATSRGGRTNNEQFF. The CDR3 DNA reads TGTGCCACCAGCAGAGGCGGGAGAACGAACAATGAGCAGTTCTTC.

V is TRBV5-5 and J is TRBJ2-2; TRBD2 might be the D (5 bases). This CDR3 is 16 amino acids long. The V gene lost 2 bases and the J gene lost 5 bases, with 16 bases spanning the gap. The germline V gene encodes CDR1 SGHKS and CDR2 YYEKEE (reference sequence). The CDR3 region is CASSLFGGSGTGELFF. CDR3 sequence (DNA): TGTGCCAGCAGCTTATTTGGTGGGAGTGGTACCGGGGAGCTGTTTTTT.

This chain uses TRBV18 with TRBJ1-5; the D gene is possibly TRBD1 (6 bases). Trimming cost V 2 bases and J 2 bases, with 10 bases left between them. The germline gives CDR1 KGHSH, CDR2 LQKENI. This CDR3 region has 15 residues. The CDR3 sequence is CASSPSGDGNQPQHF. Written as DNA, the CDR3 is TGTGCCAGCTCACCATCAGGGGATGGCAATCAGCCCCAGCATTTT.

The chain joins TRBV29-1 to TRBJ1-1; D might be TRBD1 (5 bases). CDR3 length equals 13 residues. Germline-derived CDR1 and CDR2 are SQVTM and ANQGSEA. The germline V and J ends were trimmed by 6 bases and 1 base, with 12 bases remaining between them. The CDR3 DNA reads TGCAGCGTAACAGTGGGGGGGAACACTGAAGCTTTCTTT. It codes for CSVTVGGNTEAFF.

The chain couples TRBV7-9 to TRBJ1-4; TRBD1 aligns across 9 bases. The junction had 8 bases not matched to a gene; V was cut back by 3 bases and J by 6 bases. Germline V lookup: CDR1 SEHNR, CDR2 FQNEAQ (reference sequence). This CDR3 comprises 16 residues. The CDR3 DNA is TGTGCCAGCAGCTTGGTTACAGGGGGCGCCGATGAAAAACTGTTTTTT. It specifies CASSLVTGGADEKLFF.

This clone turned up a few times. The chain joins TRBV19 to TRBJ2-7, with 9 bases aligning to TRBD1. Germline V lookup: CDR1 LNHDA, CDR2 SQIVND (reference sequence). CDR3 length: 15 amino acids. After removal of 4 bases from V and 6 bases from J, the junction contained 10 bases not matched to a gene. In DNA, the CDR3 is TGTGCCAGTAGTAATCCGGGACAGGGTCTGTCCGAGCAGTACTTC. Encoded protein: CASSNPGQGLSEQYF. Combining the CDR3 with reference TRBV19 and TRBJ2-7 gives the whole variable domain DGGITQSPKYLFRKEGQNVTLSCEQNLNHDAMYWYRQDPGQGLRLIYYSQIVNDFQKGDIAEGYSVSREKKESFPLTVTSAQKNPTAFYLCASSNPGQGLSEQYFGPGTRLTVT.

The chain uses TRBV7-8 and TRBJ1-5; a possible D gene is TRBD1 (6 bases). V was cut by 1 base and J by 5 bases, with 18 bases left in between. The CDR3 contains 17 residues. Germline V gives CDR1 SGHVS, CDR2 FQNEAQ. The CDR3 reads CASSLEAAGWGHQPQHF. CDR3 sequence (DNA): TGTGCCAGCAGCTTAGAAGCGGCAGGGTGGGGGCATCAGCCCCAGCATTTT.

The rearrangement joins TRBV5-4 to TRBJ2-3; D uncertain. V was trimmed by 2 bases and J by 1 base, leaving 5 bases between them. The CDR3 has 13 amino acids. CDR1 is SGHNT and CDR2 is YYREEE in the germline V gene (reference sequence). CDR3 residues: CASSFRGTDTQYF. The CDR3, as DNA: TGTGCCAGCAGCTTTAGAGGCACAGATACGCAGTATTTT.

The rearrangement links TRBV24-1 to TRBJ2-5, with D possibly matching TRBD1 (6 bases). Germline loops: CDR1 KGHDR, CDR2 SFDVKD. Between the trimmed V and J ends, which lost 7 bases and 5 bases, there was a span of 13 bases. The CDR3 sequence is 13 residues long. CDR3 amino acids: CATSRGGMETQYF. CDR3 in DNA: TGTGCCACCAGCAGGGGTGGGATGGAGACCCAGTACTTC.

This chain links TRBV29-1 with TRBJ1-6; a weak D match, TRBD1 (6 bases). The CDR3 sequence is 13 residues long. Per the germline V gene, CDR1 is SQVTM and CDR2 is ANQGSEA. Trimming pared 7 bases from V and 7 bases from J, leaving 14 bases between. Here the CDR3 DNA reads TGCAGCGCTTCGACAGGCAGCAATTCACCCCTCCACTTT. Protein product: CSASTGSNSPLHF.

V usage is TRBV5-1 and J usage is TRBJ1-1; TRBD1 matches 8 bases. Germline V gene data show CDR1 as SGHRS and CDR2 as YFSETQ. With V trimmed by 4 bases and J by 1 base, 6 bases remained unmatched. The CDR3 contains 15 residues. This CDR3 is CASSPPGTGNTEAFF. CDR3 nucleotide sequence: TGCGCCAGCAGCCCCCCCGGGACAGGGAACACTGAAGCTTTCTTT.

V and J are TRBV29-1 and TRBJ2-5; TRBD2 matches at 10 bases. The CDR3 has 14 amino acids. Germline V lookup: CDR1 SQVTM, CDR2 ANQGSEA. V dropped 5 bases and J dropped 9; count of bases not matched to a gene: 12. The CDR3 spells CSVSLTSGSRAQYF. DNA for the CDR3: TGCAGCGTTTCACTGACTAGCGGGTCTCGGGCCCAGTACTTC.

The V and J genes are TRBV11-2 and TRBJ2-5; the D is unclear. The germline CDR1 and CDR2 sequences are SGHAT and FQNNGV. Trimming took 2 bases from V and 1 from J, leaving 14 bases between them. The CDR3 sequence is 16 residues long. DNA for the CDR3: TGTGCCAGCAGCTTAAAAGCTAGTGTGGTCCAAGAGACCCAGTACTTC. Translated: CASSLKASVVQETQYF.

The chain is built from TRBV12-3 or TRBV12-4 and TRBJ2-5; 8 nucleotides agree with TRBD1. This CDR3 is built from 11 residues. V lost 5 bases to trimming and J lost 13 bases; unmatched junction nucleotides: 6. CDR3: CASSRTGQLYF. DNA for the CDR3: TGTGCCAGCAGTCGGACAGGGCAGCTGTACTTC.

The chain uses TRBV28 and TRBJ2-5; 7 bases agree with TRBD2. The CDR3 spans 16 residues. The V gene's germline CDR1 is MDHEN and CDR2 SYDVKM. The ends lost 6 bases at V and 6 bases at J; junction bases unmatched: 16. CDR3 DNA: TGTGCCAGCAGCCTCCTGGGGCTAGCGGCCCCCAAGACCCAGTACTTC. Protein: CASSLLGLAAPKTQYF.

This rearrangement joins TRBV11-2 to TRBJ1-4; 8 positions agree with TRBD1. V gave up 5 bases and J gave up 7 bases; unmatched junction bases: 12. CDR1 is SGHAT, CDR2 FQNNGV, per germline. The CDR3 length is 16 residues. The CDR3 sequence is CASSAGQGILSEKLFF. The CDR3 DNA is TGTGCCAGCAGCGCCGGACAGGGAATTTTGAGTGAAAAACTGTTTTTT.

The chain uses TRBV27 and TRBJ1-1; a possible D gene is TRBD1 (5 bases). Trimming left V 3 bases short and J 1 base short, with 9 bases between. The CDR3 covers 14 residues. CDR1 is MNHEY, CDR2 SMNVEV, per germline (reference sequence). CDR3 protein: CASSLGQSNTEAFF. The CDR3 nucleotides read TGTGCCAGCAGTTTGGGGCAATCGAACACTGAAGCTTTCTTT.

The CDR3 bases are TGTGCCAGCAGTTTTTTACAGGGAGGGGCCGGGGAGCTGTTTTTT. Protein: CASSFLQGGAGELFF. V is TRBV28 and J is TRBJ2-2; the D gene is possibly TRBD2 (7 bases). This CDR3 is 15 amino acids long. Germline V lookup: CDR1 MDHEN, CDR2 SYDVKM. V lost 3 bases to trimming and J lost 6 bases, with 14 bases between them.

The V call is TRBV7-2, the J call TRBJ2-2; TRBD2 matches 8 bases. CDR1 SGHTA and CDR2 FQGNSA come from the germline V gene. The CDR3 extends over 15 amino acids. The junction had 8 bases not matched to a gene; V was cut back by 5 bases and J by 6 bases. The chain's CDR3 is CASSNQPGGAGELFF. Written as DNA, the CDR3 is TGTGCCAGCAGCAATCAACCGGGGGGGGCCGGGGAGCTGTTTTTT.

The chain joins TRBV7-3 to TRBJ2-3; 8 bases agree with TRBD2. V shed 6 bases and J 4 bases; nucleotides not matched to a gene: 6. The CDR3 totals 14 residues. Germline CDR1 reads SGHTA; CDR2 reads FQGTGA. The DNA of the CDR3 is TGTGCCAGCAGTCGGGGGGGTACGTCAGATACGCAGTATTTT. Encoded protein: CASSRGGTSDTQYF.

The chain combines TRBV7-8 with TRBJ2-1; 10 bases map to TRBD2. The CDR3 totals 19 residues. With 0 bases clipped from V and 4 bases from J, the junction kept 12 bases outside the gene matches. Per germline, CDR1 SGHVS and CDR2 FQNEAQ. DNA of the CDR3: TGTGCCAGCAGCTTAGCGACTAGCGGGCCCGCGAAGAATTACAATGAGCAGTTCTTC. As protein: CASSLATSGPAKNYNEQFF.

The V call is TRBV5-1, the J call TRBJ1-2, with 8 bases lining up with TRBD1. There are 14 residues in the CDR3. V shed 4 bases, J shed 4 bases, and the junction held 6 bases outside the gene matches. Germline V CDR1 and CDR2: SGHRS, YFSETQ. The CDR3: CASSPETGAYGYTF. CDR3 sequence (DNA): TGCGCCAGCAGCCCGGAGACAGGGGCCTATGGCTACACCTTC.